This T cell receptor (beta chain) was captured by sequencing in a study of beta chain features in type 1 diabetes. Overall study: Healthy donors and patients had similar age, gender and cell yields. Study-wide results and caveats: Any role of HLA type in TCRB rearrangement remained unresolved here. Researchers cautioned that cDNA sequencing could over-represent cells with high TCR expression.

As to this clone: Its antigen is not known.

V shed 2 bases and J 9 bases; nucleotides not matched to a gene: 10. In germline, CDR1 is MNHNS, CDR2 SASEGT. The CDR3 is made up of 16 amino acids. Expressed TCRB transcripts were sequenced because the isolated RNA had all been reverse transcribed beforehand. Method: immunoSEQ multiplex PCR; TCRdb's copy keeps in-frame clones and lacks some. The data show 150,000 to 190,000 clones, about 8.5% seen once. CD45RO/CCR7/CD25/CD127/CD95/CD27 sorting isolated CD4+ naive, central memory, regulatory and stem cell-like memory cells. The specimen sequenced was central memory CD4+ T cells from blood. This chain connects TRBV6-1 to TRBJ2-5; 12 nucleotides agree with TRBD2. This receptor was obtained from a man younger than 30 in good health. CDR3 bases: TGTGCCAGCAGTGAATCTCTAGCGGGAGGGTTGAGCGCCCAGTACTTC. Amino acid sequence: CASSESLAGGLSAQYF.